Below, one T cell receptor beta chain is given with its context. Its antigen is unidentified. The record originates from a study of blood T cells in healthy people across ages. Study-level information: T cells yielded about one barcoded beta molecule per two cells through template switching. Notes on the study in general: The diversity estimates, figures obtained from one million T cells, were considered underestimates.

PBMCs were isolated at a quantity of at least 6 million per sample. V gave up 0 bases and J gave up 1 base, with 12 bases separating them. CDR3 length equals 17 residues. Per the germline V gene, CDR1 is MNHNY and CDR2 is SVGAGI (reference sequence). PCR was performed a second time for about 7 to 12 cycles using a sample-barcoded 5' primer and a J-beta primer mix. Each cDNA molecule was tagged by a template-switch adaptor with 12 random nucleotides. A single record per CDR3 protein comes from TCRdb applying MiXCR to the 5' RACE reads. The sample yields about 720,000 distinct CDR3 sequences, 20% to 25% seen once.

The receptor was derived from a man aged 65 to 79 in good health. The sample comprised blood. The chain employs TRBV6-6 and TRBJ2-2, with a tentative D call TRBD2 (6 bases). The CDR3 protein is CASSYSLLRGNTGELFF. As DNA, the CDR3 is TGTGCCAGCAGTTACTCCCTCCTGCGGGGGAACACCGGGGAGCTGTTTTTT.